One sample yielded the 32 T cell receptor beta chains listed below, sequenced in a study of T-cell reconstitution after alpha-beta-depleted transplantation in children. Unique molecular identifiers were incorporated when the TCRbeta library was constructed. TCRdb ran MiXCR on the PCR reads and lists one entry per CDR3 protein. The sample has a few hundred thousand distinct CDR3 sequences, approximately 12% seen once. The specimen was PBMCs from the stem cell graft donor, collected from the stem cell graft. These receptors were taken from a human donor who donated a stem cell graft to a child with combined immunodeficiency.

This chain links TRBV7-6 with TRBJ2-5; perhaps D is TRBD1 or TRBD2 (5 bases each). The CDR3 has 14 residues. Germline loops: CDR1 SGHVS, CDR2 FNYEAQ. The V and J ends lost 5 bases and 2 bases respectively, with 12 bases between them. The CDR3 loop is CASSGRGPQETQYF. DNA for the CDR3: TGTGCCAGCAGCGGCCGGGGACCTCAAGAGACCCAGTACTTC.

V and J are TRBV11-1 and TRBJ2-5; TRBD2 matches 10 bases. The V and J ends lost 5 bases and 0 bases, in that order; junction bases with no gene match: 15. This CDR3 is 19 amino acids long. Germline values: CDR1 SGHAT, CDR2 FQDESV (reference sequence). Here the CDR3 DNA reads TGTGCCAGCAGCCAAGCCCCACCGTCTAGCGGGGGCCACCAAGAGACCCAGTACTTC. It is translated as CASSQAPPSSGGHQETQYF.

J is TRBJ2-7 and V is TRBV5-1, with D hard to call. This CDR3 is built from 14 residues. Trimming shortened V by 0 bases and J by 3 bases, and 10 bases separated the two germline ends. The germline V gene has CDR1 SGHRS and CDR2 YFSETQ. DNA of the CDR3: TGCGCCAGCAGCTTGGAGGGCCCCCGCTACGAGCAGTACTTC. It encodes CASSLEGPRYEQYF.

In its sample, this clonotype was seen many times. This chain connects TRBV11-1 to TRBJ2-5; 8 nucleotides agree with TRBD2. The CDR3 is 14 residues long. The germline V gene has CDR1 SGHAT and CDR2 FQDESV (reference sequence). With 4 bases clipped from V and 5 bases from J, the junction kept 6 bases outside the gene matches. The CDR3 region has the DNA TGTGCCAGCAGCTACGCCGGGAGGGGGGAGACCCAGTACTTC. It codes for CASSYAGRGETQYF.

This clonotype was detected many times. The chain joins TRBV5-1 to TRBJ2-7; the D is unclear. Trimming pared 0 bases from V and 4 bases from J, leaving 11 bases between. This CDR3 region has 14 residues. CDR1 is SGHRS and CDR2 is YFSETQ in the germline V gene. The CDR3 reads CASSLGTTQYEQYF. The CDR3 DNA reads as TGCGCCAGCAGCTTGGGGACGACCCAATACGAGCAGTACTTC.

The rearrangement links TRBV7-6 to TRBJ2-3; no definite D call. V shed 1 base and J shed 4 bases, with 15 bases lying between them. The germline gives CDR1 SGHVS, CDR2 FNYEAQ. This CDR3 has 16 residues. CDR3 sequence: CASSLGRITIADTQYF. CDR3 DNA sequence: TGTGCCAGCAGCTTAGGCCGGATAACGATAGCAGATACGCAGTATTTT.

The V gene is TRBV20-1, the J gene TRBJ2-7; D ambiguous. Germline lookup yields CDR1 DFQATT and CDR2 SNEGSKA (reference sequence). This CDR3 has 12 amino acids. Trimming pared 0 bases from V and 5 bases from J, leaving 8 bases between. The CDR3 coding sequence is TGCAGTGCTAGAGAGTCATCCGACGAGCAGTACTTC. Protein product: CSARESSDEQYF.

The chain carries TRBV4-3 and TRBJ1-2; D not resolved. Looked up from germline, CDR1 is LGHNA and CDR2 is YSLEER. V lost 3 bases and J 8 bases, leaving 16 bases between the germline ends. The length of the CDR3 is 14 residues. CDR3: CASSHRLLEGGYTF. DNA for the CDR3: TGCGCCAGCAGCCATCGGCTGCTCGAGGGCGGCTACACCTTC.

This clonotype was seen at least ten times. This sequence joins TRBV5-1 and TRBJ2-7, with D perhaps TRBD1 (6 bases). V dropped 0 bases and J dropped 3 bases, with 10 bases sitting between them. This CDR3 has 14 residues. The V gene's germline CDR1 is SGHRS and CDR2 YFSETQ. The CDR3 sequence: CASSLGTADYEQYF. CDR3 in DNA: TGCGCCAGCAGCTTGGGGACAGCAGACTACGAGCAGTACTTC.

This clonotype was recorded a few times. V is TRBV20-1 and J is TRBJ2-7; possibly TRBD2 for D (5 bases). Germline CDR1 reads DFQATT; CDR2 reads SNEGSKA (reference sequence). The CDR3 is 16 amino acids. Between the trimmed V and J ends, which lost 5 bases and 6 bases, there was a span of 26 bases. Written as DNA, the CDR3 is TGCAGTGCTCCCCCCATCGGGCTAGCCCAAAACCCCGAGCAGTACTTC. Its protein is CSAPPIGLAQNPEQYF.

The table lists this clonotype with a few counts. CDR3 in amino acids: CASSLAWGGGDEQFF. The CDR3 DNA reads TGTGCCAGCAGCTTGGCCTGGGGGGGAGGCGATGAGCAGTTCTTC. The chain carries TRBV5-5 and TRBJ2-1, with 7 nucleotides matching TRBD2. The CDR3 extends over 15 amino acids. CDR1 and CDR2 from the germline V gene are SGHKS and YYEKEE (reference sequence). V dropped 0 bases and J dropped 8; count of bases not matched to a gene: 8.

This clonotype was counted a few times. This chain connects TRBV12-3 or TRBV12-4 to TRBJ2-5; TRBD2 agrees at 9 bases. J was trimmed by 5 bases and V by 5 bases; bases with no gene match: 9. The CDR3 totals 15 residues. CDR3 sequence (DNA): TGTGCCAGCAGTCCTGCCATAGCGGGAGCGGAGACCCAGTACTTC. This gives the protein CASSPAIAGAETQYF.

Many counts were recorded for this clonotype. The chain is built from TRBV7-2 and TRBJ2-2, with D perhaps matching TRBD1 or TRBD2 (5 bases each). CDR3 length: 14 amino acids. CDR1 and CDR2 (germline): SGHTA, FQGNSA. Trimming removed 5 bases from V and 4 bases from J, with 11 bases in between. The CDR3 DNA is TGTGCCAGCAGCCCCGGGACCAGCACCGGGGAGCTGTTTTTT. This sequence encodes CASSPGTSTGELFF.

This clonotype appeared once. The V call is TRBV5-1, the J call TRBJ2-5; either TRBD1 or TRBD2 may fit D (5 bases each). CDR1 SGHRS and CDR2 YFSETQ come from the germline V gene. This CDR3 spans 14 amino acids. V lost 2 bases and J lost 3, with 11 bases in between. CDR3 protein: CASSFGQGEETQYF. The CDR3 DNA sequence: TGCGCCAGCAGCTTTGGGCAGGGAGAAGAGACCCAGTACTTC.

The rearrangement links TRBV15 to TRBJ2-7; TRBD2 matches 14 bases. The V gene's germline CDR1 is LNHNV and CDR2 YYDKDF (reference sequence). J gave up 4 bases and V 0 bases, and 8 bases lay outside the gene matches. The CDR3 is 18 amino acids. CDR3 in DNA: TGTGCCACCAGCAGAGAGTGGGTCGGGACTAGCGGGAGTTACGAGCAGTACTTC. Protein sequence: CATSREWVGTSGSYEQYF.

The sample holds many counts of this clonotype. The rearrangement joins TRBV29-1 to TRBJ2-2; no clear D gene. Germline CDR1 reads SQVTM; CDR2 reads ANQGSEA. CDR3 length: 13 residues. V was clipped by 5 bases and J by 6 bases, with 13 bases between them. The CDR3 DNA follows: TGCAGCGTTAGGAGAGTTTTGGCCGGGGAGCTGTTTTTT. This codes for CSVRRVLAGELFF.

This clonotype was recorded a few times. The chain uses TRBV28 and TRBJ2-5, with 9 bases fitting TRBD2. V trimming: 6 bases; J trimming: 1 base; junction bases outside the gene matches: 15. The CDR3 covers 18 residues. The germline V gene has CDR1 MDHEN and CDR2 SYDVKM. The CDR3: CASSFQPGGSGGQETQYF. The CDR3 nucleotides read TGTGCCAGCAGCTTCCAGCCCGGGGGTAGCGGGGGCCAAGAGACCCAGTACTTC.

This clonotype was recorded many times. V gene TRBV12-3 or TRBV12-4 combines with J gene TRBJ2-3; 7 bases line up with TRBD2. CDR3 length equals 15 residues. After removal of 6 bases from V and 1 base from J, the junction contained 7 bases not matched to a gene. CDR3 in DNA: TGTGCCAGCAGGGGACGGGGGGATGGCACAGATACGCAGTATTTT. It specifies CASRGRGDGTDTQYF.

This clonotype was observed many times. This sequence joins TRBV9 and TRBJ2-7; no reliable D call. Trimming stripped 4 bases from V and 7 bases from J, with 12 bases between. Germline V lookup: CDR1 SGDLS, CDR2 YYNGEE. The CDR3 is 12 amino acids. The CDR3 region has the DNA TGTGCCAGCAGCCTCACCGGTAGGGAGCAGTACTTC. It is translated as CASSLTGREQYF.

There are a few counts of this clonotype. CDR3 DNA sequence: TGCAGTGCCAAGAGCTACAGGGGGCGCGAAAAACTGTTTTTT. Encoded protein: CSAKSYRGREKLFF. The gene calls are TRBV20-1 and TRBJ1-4, with 9 bases lining up with TRBD1. Germline V lookup: CDR1 DFQATT, CDR2 SNEGSKA (reference sequence). V dropped 6 bases and J dropped 8; count of bases not matched to a gene: 10. The CDR3 runs to 14 residues.

This clonotype was observed many times. The rearrangement links TRBV12-3 or TRBV12-4 to TRBJ2-7, with TRBD2 identical over 9 bases. Unmatched junction bases numbered 9, after V lost 3 bases and J lost 6 bases. This CDR3 region has 15 residues. As DNA, the CDR3 is TGTGCCAGCAGTTTGAGTTTGCGGGAGGGCACCGAGCAGTACTTC. It specifies CASSLSLREGTEQYF.

Only one count was recorded for this clonotype. V gene TRBV10-3 combines with J gene TRBJ2-1; D is possibly TRBD2 (6 bases). The V gene lost 4 bases and the J gene lost 4 bases, with 14 bases spanning the gap. Germline V CDR1 and CDR2: ENHRY, SYGVKD. The CDR3 loop spans 15 amino acids. The CDR3 DNA reads TGTGCCATCAGTGGCGGAGCGGGCTCATACAATGAGCAGTTCTTC. This gives the protein CAISGGAGSYNEQFF.

Concerning this clonotype: A much larger clone sits a single nucleotide away, making a read error possible. The rearrangement links TRBV13 to TRBJ1-1; unclear D gene. The germline CDR1 and CDR2 sequences are PRHDT and FYEKMQ (reference sequence). The CDR3 consists of 13 residues. In DNA form, the CDR3 reads TGTGCCAGCAGCCCCAGAAAGAACACTCAAGCTTTCTTT. Translating gives CASSPRKNTQAFF.

J is TRBJ2-7 and V is TRBV2, with 7 bases that match TRBD1. The CDR3 is 14 residues long. Germline V gene lookup returns CDR1 SNHLY and CDR2 FYNNEI. J gave up 1 base and V 10 bases, and 10 bases lay outside the gene matches. CDR3 region: CATLRDSLSYEQYF. DNA of the CDR3: TGTGCCACCTTAAGGGACAGCCTTTCCTACGAGCAGTACTTC.

This clonotype has only a few counts. The chain is built from TRBV6-5 and TRBJ2-3, with no clear D. CDR3 length: 14 amino acids. The V end lost 5 bases, the J end lost 3 bases, and 12 bases lay between the germline ends. Germline V gene data show CDR1 as MNHEY and CDR2 as SVGAGI. This CDR3 is CASSPSLGTDTQYF. The CDR3 DNA reads as TGTGCCAGCAGTCCCTCGTTGGGGACAGATACGCAGTATTTT.

This clonotype was picked up many times. The genes are TRBV24-1 and TRBJ2-3; D ambiguous. Trimming cost V 3 bases and J 2 bases, with 17 bases left between them. The germline V gene encodes CDR1 KGHDR and CDR2 SFDVKD. The CDR3 covers 17 residues. The CDR3 loop is CATSDVYHTMPTDTQYF. For the CDR3, the DNA is TGTGCCACCAGTGATGTTTACCACACAATGCCCACAGATACGCAGTATTTT.

This clonotype was observed a handful of times. The chain uses TRBV12-3 or TRBV12-4 and TRBJ1-6; 7 nucleotides line up with TRBD1. The CDR3 has 14 residues. V shed 4 bases and J 7 bases; nucleotides not matched to a gene: 4. CDR3 amino acids: CASSWDSENSPLHF. DNA of the CDR3: TGTGCCAGCAGTTGGGACAGCGAAAATTCACCCCTCCACTTT.

At least ten counts were recorded for this clonotype. The rearrangement uses TRBV10-3 and TRBJ2-7; tentative D call: TRBD1 (8 bases). Germline assignment: CDR1 ENHRY and CDR2 SYGVKD. This CDR3 contains 14 residues. The V end lost 6 bases, the J end lost 3 bases, and 15 bases lay between the germline ends. The CDR3 DNA is TGTGCCATCAGGGACAGGGAGGGGGACTACGAGCAGTACTTC. This gives the protein CAIRDREGDYEQYF.

The chain carries TRBV29-1 and TRBJ1-1; weak D call: TRBD1 (5 bases). V was clipped by 6 bases and J by 4 bases, with 9 bases between them. Per germline, CDR1 SQVTM and CDR2 ANQGSEA. CDR3 length: 11 residues. The CDR3 sequence is CSVDTSTEAFF. CDR3 sequence (DNA): TGCAGCGTGGACACGAGCACTGAAGCTTTCTTT.

The table lists this clonotype with many counts. The rearrangement links TRBV29-1 to TRBJ2-7, with D perhaps TRBD1 (6 bases). The CDR3 sequence is 13 residues long. Germline loops: CDR1 SQVTM, CDR2 ANQGSEA. V was trimmed by 8 bases and J by 3 bases, leaving 17 bases between them. CDR3 amino acids: CSILRDTVYEQYF. CDR3 bases: TGCAGCATCCTCCGGGACACAGTCTACGAGCAGTACTTC.

This clonotype was seen many times. CDR3 amino acids: CASSTPGLLSGNTIYF. CDR3 DNA: TGTGCCAGCAGTACCCCGGGCCTTCTCTCTGGAAACACCATATATTTT. The chain combines TRBV12-3 or TRBV12-4 with TRBJ1-3; no firm D call. The CDR3 is made up of 16 amino acids. V was clipped by 5 bases and J by 0 bases, with 14 bases between them.

This clonotype was counted at least ten times. The J gene is TRBJ1-3, the V gene TRBV6-5; D remains unclear. Trimming cost V 5 bases and J 2 bases, with 10 bases left between them. Germline V gene sequence: CDR1 MNHEY, CDR2 SVGAGI. CDR3 size: 14 residues. CDR3 nucleotides: TGTGCCAGCAGTAACATAGGCACTGGAAACACCATATATTTT. Protein sequence: CASSNIGTGNTIYF.